These T cell receptor beta chains were read from a single sample in a study of Graves' ophthalmopathy and Graves' hyperthyroidism. TCRdb redid the calling of the multiplex PCR reads with MiXCR, one entry per CDR3 protein. The repertoire includes around 400,000 distinct CDR3 sequences, around 17% of them detected once, and roughly 1.4% sits in the top ten. What was sequenced was peripheral blood. The receptor set was obtained from a woman between 18 and 29 years old with Graves' ophthalmopathy. CDR3s include the opening cysteine and the closing phenylalanine or tryptophan. Each record gives: J gene, D gene, V gene, clone size, CDR3 protein, CDR3 DNA. The D gene is left open where the match is weak. Size is omitted from some rows. Given values are once, few, many or a class for expanded clones.

TRBJ2-2 . TRBV18 many CASSPRSSNTGELFF TGTGCCAGCTCACCACGTTCATCGAACACCGGGGAGCTGTTTTTT
TRBJ1-1 TRBD1 TRBV29-1 many CSVPGRTGLNTEAFF TGCAGCGTCCCTGGCAGGACAGGGTTGAACACTGAAGCTTTCTTT
TRBJ2-2 . TRBV6-5 many CASRPDLVTGELFF TGTGCCAGCAGGCCTGACCTGGTCACCGGGGAGCTGTTTTTT
TRBJ1-2 TRBD1 TRBV28 many CASRMGQGRGYTF TGTGCCAGCAGGATGGGACAGGGAAGAGGCTACACCTTC
TRBJ2-7 . TRBV9 . CASSAGLGLHF TGTGCCAGCAGCGCGGGCCTCGGGCTTCACTTC
TRBJ1-2 . TRBV16 . CASSLGEQGGFGYTF TGTGCCAGCAGTTTGGGGGAGCAGGGAGGATTTGGCTACACCTTC
TRBJ1-1 TRBD1 TRBV6-2/TRBV6-3 . CASSYSMDREGTEAFF TGTGCCAGCAGTTACTCGATGGACAGGGAGGGGACTGAAGCTTTCTTT
TRBJ1-1 TRBD1 TRBV19 many CATRTGGFIEAFF TGTGCCACCAGGACAGGGGGCTTTATTGAAGCTTTCTTT
TRBJ2-4 TRBD1 TRBV7-8 many CASSFEGTVIDIQYF TGTGCCAGCAGCTTCGAAGGGACAGTAATTGACATTCAGTACTTC
TRBJ2-7 TRBD1 TRBV5-6 many CASRYRGGEQYF TGTGCCAGCAGGTACAGGGGTGGAGAGCAGTACTTC
TRBJ1-1 . TRBV6-1 . CASRTTFDTEAFF TGTGCCAGCAGGACGACCTTCGACACTGAAGCTTTCTTT
TRBJ2-5 . TRBV9 . CASSVSPGQPNQETQYF TGTGCCAGCAGCGTATCCCCTGGACAGCCCAATCAAGAGACCCAGTACTTC
TRBJ2-7 . TRBV12-3/TRBV12-4 . CASTLGSRFGEQYF TGTGCCAGCACCCTCGGGTCTAGATTCGGCGAGCAGTACTTC
TRBJ2-5 . TRBV19 many CASSIVRPPKQETQYF TGTGCCAGTAGTATAGTAAGGCCCCCAAAGCAAGAGACCCAGTACTTC
TRBJ1-1 . TRBV7-2 many CASSPRLGSTEAFF TGTGCCAGCAGCCCGAGATTGGGGAGCACTGAAGCTTTCTTT
TRBJ1-1 . TRBV19 many CASSPPIRLEGAFF TGTGCCAGTAGTCCCCCGATCCGCCTAGAGGGAGCTTTCTTT
TRBJ2-5 . TRBV5-5 many CASSNEMEAQYF TGTGCCAGCAGCAATGAAATGGAGGCCCAGTACTTC
TRBJ2-5 TRBD2 TRBV11-2 . CASSPGLAGVSWETQYF TGTGCCAGCAGCCCGGGACTAGCGGGAGTTTCTTGGGAGACCCAGTACTTC
TRBJ1-2 . TRBV12-3/TRBV12-4 once CASSPFTTPYYGYTF TGTGCCAGCAGTCCATTTACGACACCATATTATGGCTACACCTTC
TRBJ2-7 . TRBV12-3/TRBV12-4 many CASRTGRYEQYF TGTGCCAGCAGGACAGGGAGGTACGAGCAGTACTTC
TRBJ2-5 TRBD2 TRBV2 many CASSVQPLAGGKETQYF TGTGCCAGCAGTGTGCAACCCTTAGCGGGAGGCAAAGAGACCCAGTACTTC
TRBJ1-1 . TRBV19 few CASSPARSGTKGTEAFF TGTGCCAGTAGTCCCGCCAGATCCGGGACCAAGGGCACTGAAGCTTTCTTT
TRBJ2-5 . TRBV6-1 many CASSERPAPGETQYF TGTGCCAGCAGTGAAAGGCCCGCTCCGGGAGAGACCCAGTACTTC
TRBJ1-2 . TRBV20-1 . CSARDLNDPWRTF TGCAGTGCTAGAGATCTAAATGACCCTTGGCGCACCTTC
TRBJ2-5 TRBD1 TRBV19 . CASSPPGQKETQYF TGTGCCAGTAGTCCCCCGGGACAGAAAGAGACCCAGTACTTC
TRBJ1-1 . TRBV29-1 . CSVGRGDTEAFF TGCAGCGTTGGTAGGGGAGACACTGAAGCTTTCTTT
TRBJ2-4 . TRBV28 many CASSLSGRTREQYF TGTGCCAGCAGTTTATCTGGAAGAACCCGGGAGCAGTACTTC
TRBJ2-2 . TRBV6-1 . CASSAGEFTGELFF TGTGCCAGCAGTGCGGGGGAGTTCACCGGGGAGCTGTTTTTT
TRBJ1-1 . TRBV15 many CATSGVGGNTEAFF TGTGCCACCAGCGGGGTAGGGGGGAACACTGAAGCTTTCTTT
TRBJ2-6 TRBD2 TRBV4-1 . CASSQDRLAELSGANVLTF TGCGCCAGCAGCCAAGATCGACTAGCAGAACTCTCTGGGGCCAACGTCCTGACTTTC
TRBJ2-7 TRBD1 TRBV7-9 many CASMRQGAYEQYF TGTGCCAGCATGCGGCAGGGGGCATACGAGCAGTACTTC
TRBJ1-1 TRBD1 TRBV6-5 . CASGSGTGGTEAFF TGTGCCAGCGGTTCCGGGACAGGGGGGACTGAAGCTTTCTTT
TRBJ2-5 . TRBV28 many CASSSDRRKETQYF TGTGCCAGCAGTTCGGACAGACGGAAAGAGACCCAGTACTTC
TRBJ1-5 TRBD1 TRBV6-1 . CASSQTGTGVGNQPQHF TGTGCCAGCAGTCAAACCGGGACAGGGGTTGGCAATCAGCCCCAGCATTTT
TRBJ2-5 . TRBV29-1 many CREPNRKNFQETQYF TGCAGGGAGCCGAACCGCAAGAATTTCCAAGAGACCCAGTACTTC
TRBJ2-7 TRBD1 TRBV28 few CASSLWGDRDHEQYF TGTGCCAGCAGTTTATGGGGGGACAGGGACCACGAGCAGTACTTC